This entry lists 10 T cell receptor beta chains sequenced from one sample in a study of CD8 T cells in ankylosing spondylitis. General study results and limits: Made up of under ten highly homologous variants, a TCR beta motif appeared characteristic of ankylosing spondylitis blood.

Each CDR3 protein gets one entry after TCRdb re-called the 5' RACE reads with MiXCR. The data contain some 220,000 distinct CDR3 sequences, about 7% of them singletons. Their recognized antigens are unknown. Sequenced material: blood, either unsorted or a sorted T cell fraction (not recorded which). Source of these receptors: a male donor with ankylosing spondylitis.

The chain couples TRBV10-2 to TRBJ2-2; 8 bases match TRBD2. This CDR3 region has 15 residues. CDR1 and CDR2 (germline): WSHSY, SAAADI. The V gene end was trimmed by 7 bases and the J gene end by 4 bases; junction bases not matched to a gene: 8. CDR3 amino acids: CASTSYGRATGELFF. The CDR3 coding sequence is TGCGCCAGCACGAGTTACGGGAGGGCCACCGGGGAGCTGTTTTTT.

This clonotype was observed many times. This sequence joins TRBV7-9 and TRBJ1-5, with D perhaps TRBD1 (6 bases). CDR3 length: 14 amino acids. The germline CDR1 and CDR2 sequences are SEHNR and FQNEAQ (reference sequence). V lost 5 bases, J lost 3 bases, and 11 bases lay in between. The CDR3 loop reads CASSPRQDNQPQHF. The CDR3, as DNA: TGTGCCAGCAGCCCGCGACAGGACAATCAGCCCCAGCATTTT.

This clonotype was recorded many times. The chain's CDR3 is CASSQDLYQPYNEQFF. CDR3 in DNA: TGTGCCAGCAGCCAAGACCTATATCAACCTTACAATGAGCAGTTCTTC. The rearrangement joins TRBV14 to TRBJ2-1; no clear D. This CDR3 has 16 residues. Germline V gives CDR1 SGHDN, CDR2 FVKESK. V was cut by 0 bases and J by 4 bases, with 13 bases left in between.

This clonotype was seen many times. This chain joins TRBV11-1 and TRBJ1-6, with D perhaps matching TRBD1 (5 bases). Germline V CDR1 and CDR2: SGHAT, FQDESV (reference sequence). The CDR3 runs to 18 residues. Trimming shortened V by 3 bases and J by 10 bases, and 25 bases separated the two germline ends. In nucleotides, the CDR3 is TGTGCCAGCAGCTTGTTCCGGGACGTCGTAATGCGTGGCTCACCCCTCCACTTT. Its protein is CASSLFRDVVMRGSPLHF.

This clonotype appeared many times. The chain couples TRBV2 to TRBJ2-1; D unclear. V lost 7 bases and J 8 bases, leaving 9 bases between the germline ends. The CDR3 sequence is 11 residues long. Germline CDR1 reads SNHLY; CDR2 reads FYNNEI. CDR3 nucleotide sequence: TGTGCCAGCATAGAGAAACATGAGCAGTTCTTC. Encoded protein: CASIEKHEQFF.

This CDR3 is CATSGLGAGGRLYNEQFF. CDR3 nucleotides: TGTGCCACCAGTGGATTAGGAGCGGGGGGGAGACTATACAATGAGCAGTTCTTC. The chain has TRBV24-1 and TRBJ2-1; 10 bases are a match to TRBD2. CDR1 is KGHDR and CDR2 is SFDVKD in the germline V gene. The CDR3 contains 18 residues. The ends lost 5 bases at V and 4 bases at J; junction bases unmatched: 13.

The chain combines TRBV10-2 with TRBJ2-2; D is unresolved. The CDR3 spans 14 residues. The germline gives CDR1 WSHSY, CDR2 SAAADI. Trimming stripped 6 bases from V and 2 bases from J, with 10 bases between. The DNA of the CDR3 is TGCGCCAGCAGCTACCAGGTTAACACCGGGGAGCTGTTTTTT. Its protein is CASSYQVNTGELFF.

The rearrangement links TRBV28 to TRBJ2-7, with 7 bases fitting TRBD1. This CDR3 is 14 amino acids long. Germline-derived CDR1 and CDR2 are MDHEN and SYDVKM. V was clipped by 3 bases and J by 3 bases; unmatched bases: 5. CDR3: CASSLRGRLYEQYF. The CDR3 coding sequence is TGTGCCAGCAGTTTGAGGGGGCGCCTCTACGAGCAGTACTTC.

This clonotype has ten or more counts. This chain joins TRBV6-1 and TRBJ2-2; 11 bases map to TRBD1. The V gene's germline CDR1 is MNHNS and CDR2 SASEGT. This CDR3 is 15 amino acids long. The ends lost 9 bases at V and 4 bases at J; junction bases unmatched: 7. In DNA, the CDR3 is TGTGCCAGTTCCCCCGGGACAGGGGGCACCGGGGAGCTGTTTTTT. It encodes CASSPGTGGTGELFF.

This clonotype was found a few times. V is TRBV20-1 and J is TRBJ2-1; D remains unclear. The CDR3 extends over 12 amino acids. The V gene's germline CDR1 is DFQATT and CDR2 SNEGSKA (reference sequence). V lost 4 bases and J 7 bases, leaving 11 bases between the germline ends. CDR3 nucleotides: TGCAGTGCTAAGTTTCAGGTGAATGAGCAGTTCTTC. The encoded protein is CSAKFQVNEQFF.